These 17 T cell receptor beta chains were sequenced from one sample in a study of shared T cell receptors in the human thymus. TCRdb keeps only in-frame clones here, not all; method: immunoSEQ multiplex PCR. The sample consists of some 700,000 clones, approximately 87% of them appearing once. The same specimen was also included in a second study, on human thymus T cells.

Sequenced: thymocytes. The receptor set was obtained from a boy younger than two with a congenital heart defect.

The chain has TRBV5-1 and TRBJ2-5; 8 nucleotides align to TRBD2. Germline loops: CDR1 SGHRS, CDR2 YFSETQ. The CDR3 has 13 residues. The V and J ends lost 0 bases and 14 bases, in that order; junction bases with no gene match: 9. The CDR3: CASSLGASGSSYF. CDR3 nucleotide sequence: TGCGCCAGCAGCTTGGGCGCCAGCGGGAGTAGCTACTTC.

This chain connects TRBV7-8 to TRBJ2-7; 7 bases are shared with TRBD1. Germline lookup yields CDR1 SGHVS and CDR2 FQNEAQ. V was pared by 5 bases and J by 2 bases, with 9 bases of the junction left unmatched. This CDR3 contains 15 residues. This chain's CDR3 is CASSPLDRTTYEQYF. The DNA for the CDR3 is TGTGCCAGCAGCCCTCTGGACAGGACAACCTACGAGCAGTACTTC.

The rearrangement uses TRBV7-6 and TRBJ2-3; 8 positions match TRBD1. V lost 4 bases to trimming and J lost 1 base; unmatched junction nucleotides: 7. In germline, CDR1 is SGHVS, CDR2 FNYEAQ. CDR3 length: 16 residues. The CDR3: CASSSSPGQGTDTQYF. CDR3 DNA: TGTGCCAGCAGCTCCTCTCCGGGACAGGGCACAGATACGCAGTATTTT.

The chain joins TRBV28 to TRBJ2-1; TRBD2 aligns across 8 bases. The CDR3 has 16 amino acids. Trimming removed 6 bases from V and 5 bases from J; junction bases left unmatched: 12. Germline V gene lookup returns CDR1 MDHEN and CDR2 SYDVKM. CDR3 in amino acids: CASSPDGGAGDNEQFF. The CDR3, as DNA: TGTGCCAGCAGCCCCGACGGGGGAGCGGGAGACAATGAGCAGTTCTTC. Combining the CDR3 with reference TRBV28 and TRBJ2-1 gives the whole variable domain DVKVTQSSRYLVKRTGEKVFLECVQDMDHENMFWYRQDPGLGLRLIYFSYDVKMKEKGDIPEGYSVSREKKERFSLILESASTNQTSMYLCASSPDGGAGDNEQFFGPGTRLTVL.

This chain links TRBV27 with TRBJ1-1; D is unresolved. This CDR3 is built from 18 residues. Trimming removed 2 bases at V and 4 bases at J, with 23 bases between. The germline CDR1 and CDR2 sequences are MNHEY and SMNVEV (reference sequence). This chain's CDR3 is CASSLKPRNSSFSTEAFF. The CDR3 coding sequence is TGTGCCAGCAGTTTAAAACCCCGGAACTCTAGCTTTAGCACTGAAGCTTTCTTT.

The rearrangement uses TRBV19 and TRBJ1-5; D remains unclear. The CDR3 runs to 15 residues. The germline CDR1 and CDR2 sequences are LNHDA and SQIVND (reference sequence). The V gene lost 7 bases and the J gene lost 0 bases, with 13 bases spanning the gap. The CDR3 loop is CASTRTQDSNQPQHF. For the CDR3, the DNA is TGTGCCAGTACTCGAACGCAGGATAGCAATCAGCCCCAGCATTTT.

This clone was picked up one time. The chain has TRBV5-1 and TRBJ1-1; D unclear. The CDR3 totals 14 residues. Trimming stripped 3 bases from V and 0 bases from J, with 9 bases between. Germline V lookup: CDR1 SGHRS, CDR2 YFSETQ. In DNA form, the CDR3 reads TGCGCCAGCAGCTGGAGGAGGATGAACACTGAAGCTTTCTTT. It specifies CASSWRRMNTEAFF.

This sequence joins TRBV7-2 and TRBJ1-3; D is unresolved. CDR1 is SGHTA, CDR2 FQGNSA, per germline. This CDR3 has 16 amino acids. The germline V and J ends were trimmed by 6 bases and 0 bases, with 15 bases remaining between them. Here the CDR3 reads CASSWRGAGSGNTIYF. The CDR3 DNA is TGTGCCAGCAGTTGGCGGGGAGCCGGCTCTGGAAACACCATATATTTT.

This chain links TRBV7-2 with TRBJ2-1; 7 bases align to TRBD2. This CDR3 spans 18 amino acids. Losses at the gene ends were 1 base for V and 6 bases for J; bases not matched to a gene: 15. The germline gives CDR1 SGHTA, CDR2 FQGNSA. The CDR3 sequence: CASSLGPWEGGPINEQFF. The CDR3 nucleotides read TGTGCCAGCAGCTTAGGTCCGTGGGAGGGAGGGCCGATCAATGAGCAGTTCTTC.

This clone was seen just once. This chain uses TRBV27 with TRBJ1-5; D remains ambiguous. Germline V gene data show CDR1 as MNHEY and CDR2 as SMNVEV (reference sequence). CDR3 length: 13 residues. With 3 bases removed from V and 7 bases from J, the gap between germline ends came to 10 bases. CDR3 amino acids: CASSFRCRQPQHF. CDR3 in DNA: TGTGCCAGCAGTTTTCGTTGCAGGCAGCCCCAGCATTTT.

V gene TRBV11-2 combines with J gene TRBJ2-7; no reliable D call. This CDR3 region has 11 residues. V was clipped by 5 bases and J by 7 bases, with 9 bases between them. The germline CDR1 and CDR2 sequences are SGHAT and FQNNGV. This chain's CDR3 is CASSRNQEQYF. CDR3 nucleotides: TGTGCCAGCAGCCGCAATCAGGAGCAGTACTTC.

This clone was recorded only once. The chain carries TRBV14 and TRBJ2-5; TRBD2 matches at 8 bases. Germline V gene sequence: CDR1 SGHDN, CDR2 FVKESK. This CDR3 comprises 16 residues. The trim removed 4 bases at V and 1 base at J, leaving 8 bases unmatched. CDR3 sequence (DNA): TGTGCCAGCAGCCGGTGTCCTAGCGGGTTCCAAGAGACCCAGTACTTC. This gives the protein CASSRCPSGFQETQYF.

In this sample, this clone turned up a few times. The chain employs TRBV5-6 and TRBJ2-7, with TRBD1 matching over 11 bases. J was trimmed by 0 bases and V by 4 bases; bases with no gene match: 3. Germline V CDR1 and CDR2: SGHDT, YYEEEE. The CDR3 is made up of 15 amino acids. CDR3 sequence (DNA): TGTGCCAGCAGCGGGACAGGGGGACACTCCTACGAGCAGTACTTC. This encodes CASSGTGGHSYEQYF. Using reference TRBV5-6 and TRBJ2-7 for the parts outside the CDR3, the full variable domain is DAGVTQSPTHLIKTRGQQVTLRCSPKSGHDTVSWYQQALGQGPQFIFQYYEEEERQRGNFPDRFSGHQFPNYSSELNVNALLLGDSALYLCASSGTGGHSYEQYFGPGTRLTVT.

The J gene is TRBJ1-4, the V gene TRBV7-9, with a tentative D call TRBD1 (6 bases). V lost 1 base to trimming and J lost 8 bases, with 14 bases between them. CDR1 is SEHNR and CDR2 is FQNEAQ in the germline V gene (reference sequence). CDR3 length: 15 residues. CDR3 DNA: TGTGCCAGCAGCTTAGGGCAGGGAGGGGGGGAAAAACTGTTTTTT. As protein: CASSLGQGGGEKLFF.

The chain uses TRBV7-9 and TRBJ2-2, with TRBD2 matching 8 bases. V lost 7 bases and J lost 4; bases outside the gene matches: 14. Germline CDR1 reads SEHNR; CDR2 reads FQNEAQ (reference sequence). The CDR3 has 17 amino acids. CDR3 nucleotides: TGTGCCAGCACCTCATACGCGGGGACTAGAACCACCGGGGAGCTGTTTTTT. Its protein product is CASTSYAGTRTTGELFF.

This clone was seen once. In DNA, the CDR3 is TGTGCCAGCAGTTTTTTCCTAGCGGGATCCTACGAGCAGTACTTC. It is translated as CASSFFLAGSYEQYF. This chain joins TRBV27 and TRBJ2-7; 9 nucleotides align to TRBD2. The length of the CDR3 is 15 residues. J gave up 1 base and V 3 bases, and 4 bases lay outside the gene matches. The germline CDR1 and CDR2 sequences are MNHEY and SMNVEV (reference sequence).

V is TRBV7-9 and J is TRBJ2-3; D remains unclear. The CDR3 is 11 residues long. V gave up 5 bases and J gave up 4 bases, with 4 bases separating them. Germline V lookup: CDR1 SEHNR, CDR2 FQNEAQ (reference sequence). CDR3 sequence reads: CASSGPDTQYF. The CDR3 DNA reads TGTGCCAGCAGCGGCCCAGATACGCAGTATTTT.